The 2 T cell receptor beta chains given below trace back to one sample, sequenced in a study of shared T cell receptors in the human thymus. Method: immunoSEQ multiplex PCR; TCRdb's copy keeps in-frame clones and lacks some. The sample lists hundreds of thousands of clones, around 87% occurring once. This sample was shared with a second study, whose subject was human thymus T cells.

The source material was thymocytes. These receptors originate from a boy in the first two years of life with a congenital heart defect.

The V and J genes are TRBV13 and TRBJ2-1; D is unresolved. V gave up 5 bases and J gave up 0 bases, with 8 bases separating them. CDR1 and CDR2 (germline): PRHDT, FYEKMQ (reference sequence). The CDR3 sequence is 14 residues long. CDR3 nucleotide sequence: TGTGCCAGCAGCCCCCGCAGCTCCTACAATGAGCAGTTCTTC. Protein product: CASSPRSSYNEQFF.

The rearrangement joins TRBV28 to TRBJ1-3, with 7 positions matching TRBD1. The CDR3 is 17 residues long. With 9 bases clipped from V and 0 bases from J, the junction kept 14 bases outside the gene matches. The germline gives CDR1 MDHEN, CDR2 SYDVKM. CDR3: CASQKGDSGSSGNTIYF. CDR3 nucleotides: TGTGCCAGTCAAAAGGGGGACAGTGGGTCCTCTGGAAACACCATATATTTT.